These T cell receptor beta chains were read from a single sample in a study of identifying expanded T cells in peripheral blood. Using immunoSEQ multiplex PCR, the repertoire was profiled, and TCRdb retains in-frame clones only, with some absent. The sample holds around 100,000 clones; 85% to 90% are singletons and the top ten take less than 20%. Sequencing was carried out using blood. These receptors were obtained from a person aged 18 to 75 in good health. Both conserved end residues are part of each CDR3. The order of the fields is D gene, clone size, J gene, V gene, CDR3 DNA, CDR3 protein. D genes are given only for firm matches. Clone sizes are given selectively: once, few, many, or a class where the clone is expanded.

TRBD1,.,TRBJ2-1,TRBV7-9,TGTGCCAGCAGCTTCTTGACAGGGGGCTACAATGAGCAGTTCTTC,CASSFLTGGYNEQFF
.,few,TRBJ1-2,TRBV5-1,TGCGCCAGCAGCTTGGATAGGGGGGGCTACACCTTC,CASSLDRGGYTF
TRBD1,.,TRBJ1-5,TRBV7-2,TGTGCCAGCAGCTCCCGACAGGGAGATCAGCCCCAGCATTTT,CASSSRQGDQPQHF
TRBD2,.,TRBJ2-7,TRBV13,TGTGCCAGCAGCTCTGGACTAGCGGGGACCTACGAGCAGTACTTC,CASSSGLAGTYEQYF
.,.,TRBJ2-5,TRBV11-2,TGTGCCAGCAGGCTTTCGGAGACCCAGTACTTC,CASRLSETQYF
.,.,TRBJ1-6,TRBV5-6,TGTGCCAGCAGCTTGCGTGGCAGGGGTTATAATTCACCCCTCCACTTT,CASSLRGRGYNSPLHF
.,.,TRBJ2-7,TRBV7-8,TGTGCCAGCAGCCTCGGGGACGGCTACGAGCAGTACTTC,CASSLGDGYEQYF
.,.,TRBJ1-1,TRBV7-2,TGTGCCAGCAGCTTAACGGTCCAGCCGAACACTGAAGCTTTCTTT,CASSLTVQPNTEAFF
TRBD1,.,TRBJ2-1,TRBV5-5,TGTGCCAGCAGCTGGGACAGGGTGGGTACGTCCTACAATGAGCAGTTCTTC,CASSWDRVGTSYNEQFF
TRBD2,.,TRBJ2-3,TRBV4-3,TGCGCCAGCAGCGGGTCCGGGACTAGCGGGGGTGATACGCAGTATTTT,CASSGSGTSGGDTQYF
.,.,TRBJ2-1,TRBV5-1,TGCGCCAGCAGCTTGGCAGGGGATACCTACAATGAGCAGTTCTTC,CASSLAGDTYNEQFF
.,.,TRBJ2-3,TRBV9,TGTGCCAGCAGCTCCCCCCCCGGGGGGCGAACAGATACGCAGTATTTT,CASSSPPGGRTDTQYF
.,.,TRBJ2-3,TRBV27,TGTGCCAGCAGTCCCCATTTGGGCCGACAAGATACGCAGTATTTT,CASSPHLGRQDTQYF
.,once,TRBJ2-7,TRBV5-4,TGTGCCAGCAGCTTGGCCGGGTCCCACGAGCAGTACTTC,CASSLAGSHEQYF
TRBD1,.,TRBJ1-1,TRBV6-6,TGTGCCAGCAGCCCAGGGGGGATGAGAGCTTTCTTT,CASSPGGMRAFF
.,.,TRBJ2-5,TRBV6-5,TGTGCCAGCATCCGTTCTCTAGGGGACCTAGAGACCCAGTACTTC,CASIRSLGDLETQYF
.,.,TRBJ1-5,TRBV6-5,TGTGCCAGCAGCGCAGGGGTTAGCAATCAGCCCCAGCATTTT,CASSAGVSNQPQHF
.,.,TRBJ1-2,TRBV6-5,TGTGCCAGCAGTTACTCGGGTGTCTATGGCTACACCTTC,CASSYSGVYGYTF
.,.,TRBJ2-2,TRBV7-3,TGTGCCAGCAGCCAGGGGGGATCATCTAACACCGGGGAGCTGTTTTTT,CASSQGGSSNTGELFF
TRBD1,.,TRBJ2-7,TRBV28,TGTGCCAGCAGTCCGTGGGGGTTCGGGACAGACTACGAGCAGTACTTC,CASSPWGFGTDYEQYF
TRBD2,.,TRBJ2-1,TRBV6-1,TGTGCCAGCAGTGAACAGGGAGGGGACAATGAGCAGTTCTTC,CASSEQGGDNEQFF
.,.,TRBJ2-2,TRBV5-6,TGTGCCAGCAGCCCCCCGGTGGGCGCGAACACCGGGGAGCTGTTTTTT,CASSPPVGANTGELFF
TRBD2,.,TRBJ2-7,TRBV7-2,TGTGCCAGCAGCCCCCGGGGGGGGATAGGGGAGCAGTACTTC,CASSPRGGIGEQYF
.,.,TRBJ2-5,TRBV6-5,TGTGCCAGCAGTGTTTATCGGCAAGAGACCCAGTACTTC,CASSVYRQETQYF
.,.,TRBJ1-5,TRBV6-4,TGTGCCAGCAGTGACCCGAAGGGTTCCGAGCCCCAGCATTTT,CASSDPKGSEPQHF
TRBD2,.,TRBJ2-1,TRBV5-1,TGCGCCAGCAGGAGGACTGTTGGGGAGGGTGAGCAGTTCTTC,CASRRTVGEGEQFF
.,.,TRBJ2-3,TRBV5-8,TGTGCCAGCAGCCTAAGGGGTAGCACAGATACGCAGTATTTT,CASSLRGSTDTQYF
TRBD1,.,TRBJ2-3,TRBV15,TGTGCCACCAGCGCCCGGGACAGGGGAGGAGATACGCAGTATTTT,CATSARDRGGDTQYF
TRBD2,.,TRBJ2-3,TRBV7-2,TGTGCCAGCAGCTTAGGGACTAGCGGGAGCACAGATACGCAGTATTTT,CASSLGTSGSTDTQYF
.,.,TRBJ1-2,TRBV5-1,TGCGCCAGCAGCCCGGACAGCTTTGGCTACACCTTC,CASSPDSFGYTF
TRBD1,.,TRBJ2-2,TRBV5-1,TGCGCCAGCAGCTTGGTCGGACAGGGGAACACCGGGGAGCTGTTTTTT,CASSLVGQGNTGELFF
.,.,TRBJ1-6,TRBV14,TGTGCCAGCAGCCAAGATCTCGTTTCACCCCTCCACTTT,CASSQDLVSPLHF
.,.,TRBJ1-2,TRBV5-1,TGCGCCAGCAGCTTCGGGACGGAGAACTATGGCTACACCTTC,CASSFGTENYGYTF
TRBD1,.,TRBJ1-1,TRBV5-4,TGTGCCAGCAGCTGGGGACAGGGACACACTGAAGCTTTCTTT,CASSWGQGHTEAFF
.,.,TRBJ2-7,TRBV14,TGTGCCAGCAGCCCTAGGAGGGGGCTGGGTCGCAACGAGCAGTACTTC,CASSPRRGLGRNEQYF
TRBD2,few,TRBJ2-2,TRBV7-2,TGTGCCAGCAGCTTAGCTTCTAGCGGGGGGGCCGGGGAGCTGTTTTTT,CASSLASSGGAGELFF
.,.,TRBJ2-5,TRBV14,TGTGCCAGCAGCCAACAGACCCAAGAGACCCAGTACTTC,CASSQQTQETQYF
.,.,TRBJ1-2,TRBV10-2,TGCGCCAGCAGTGAGGCGGCAGGAATTAACTATGGCTACACCTTC,CASSEAAGINYGYTF
.,.,TRBJ1-1,TRBV18,TGTGCCAGCTCACCAGTAGACACTAGGACCACTGAAGCTTTCTTT,CASSPVDTRTTEAFF
TRBD1,.,TRBJ1-2,TRBV11-2,TGTGCCAGCAGAATGACAGGGCCTTCGGTCTATGGCTACACCTTC,CASRMTGPSVYGYTF
.,.,TRBJ1-2,TRBV7-2,TGTGCCAGCAGCTTATGGGGCGCAGGGAACTATGGCTACACCTTC,CASSLWGAGNYGYTF
TRBD2,.,TRBJ2-3,TRBV9,TGTGCCAGCAGCGTAACCACCTCACTAGCGGGGGGGCAAATCACAGATACGCAGTATTTT,CASSVTTSLAGGQITDTQYF
.,.,TRBJ2-7,TRBV18,TGTGCCAGCTCACCACAGGGTGACGAACCTTACGAGCAGTACTTC,CASSPQGDEPYEQYF
TRBD1,few,TRBJ1-5,TRBV7-2,TGTGCCAGCAGCTCAGGACGGACAGGGGACAATCAGCCCCAGCATTTT,CASSSGRTGDNQPQHF
TRBD1,.,TRBJ2-3,TRBV5-6,TGTGCCAGCAGCCGGGACAGGGGGCATGCAGATACGCAGTATTTT,CASSRDRGHADTQYF
TRBD1,.,TRBJ1-5,TRBV7-2,TGTGCCAGCAGCCATGACAGGGCTAATCAGCCCCAGCATTTT,CASSHDRANQPQHF
.,.,TRBJ2-5,TRBV6-1,TGTGCCAGCAGTGACCCGGTGCCCGCGGGGACCCAGTACTTC,CASSDPVPAGTQYF
TRBD2,.,TRBJ2-3,TRBV6-1,TGTGCCAGCAGTGAATGGCGCAGCGGGGTCACAGATACGCAGTATTTT,CASSEWRSGVTDTQYF
.,.,TRBJ2-5,TRBV7-9,TGTGCCAGCAGCTTAATTTCTCGGGGGAGAGAGACCCAGTACTTC,CASSLISRGRETQYF
.,.,TRBJ2-3,TRBV7-9,TGTGCCAGCAGCTTAGACGGGACCCGACGTGGAGATACGCAGTATTTT,CASSLDGTRRGDTQYF
.,once,TRBJ1-2,TRBV30,TGTGCCTCCTGGGGGGGTGGCTACACCTTC,CASWGGGYTF
TRBD2,.,TRBJ2-3,TRBV20-1,TGCAGCGGGGGGGCAACAGATACGCAGTATTTT,CSGGATDTQYF
.,.,TRBJ1-3,TRBV9,TGTGCCAGCAGCCCCTATCTTGGACACCCAGACATTCGGAGCTCTGGAAACACCATATATTTT,CASSPYLGHPDIRSSGNTIYF
.,.,TRBJ1-1,TRBV6-5,TGTGCCAGCAAGCAGAACACTGAAGCTTTCTTT,CASKQNTEAFF
.,.,TRBJ2-5,TRBV19,TGTGCCAGTAGTAGGGGGCGGCAAGAGACCCAGTACTTC,CASSRGRQETQYF
TRBD1,.,TRBJ1-1,TRBV27,TGTGCCAGCACCCTACAGGGGGCTGGGAACACTGAAGCTTTCTTT,CASTLQGAGNTEAFF
TRBD2,.,TRBJ2-1,TRBV10-2,TGCGCCAGTGCCGTCCGAAGGGGACTAGCGGGGGGGAGCTCCTACAATGAGCAGTTCTTC,CASAVRRGLAGGSSYNEQFF
.,.,TRBJ1-5,TRBV7-2,TGTGCCAGCAGCTTTAGTCTAATGGGGCAGCCCCAGCATTTT,CASSFSLMGQPQHF
.,few,TRBJ2-4,TRBV4-2,TGTGCCAGCAGCCTCTCAAGCGCGGGATTAGCCAAAAACATTCAGTACTTC,CASSLSSAGLAKNIQYF